This TCR beta chain is from a study of cytomegalovirus exposure and HLA in healthy donors. Germline V lookup: CDR1 MNHEY, CDR2 SVGAGI. Germline trimming cut 2 bases from V and 0 bases from J; bases unmatched to any gene: 2. This CDR3 is 16 amino acids long. It was with 60 Vbeta and 13 Jbeta primers that the PCR ran. Clones were sequenced by immunoSEQ multiplex PCR, and TCRdb holds only the in-frame ones, with some missing. The repertoire shows about 170,000 clones; the top ten hold about 0.79%. With regard to this clone: The antigen remains unidentified.

Study findings and constraints: TCR beta V- and J-gene trimming, according to a later analysis, was linked to a missense DCLRE1C variant. More clonal expansion characterized HLA-associated TCR beta chains than equally common others in a later analysis.

What was sequenced was PBMCs. V gene TRBV6-5 combines with J gene TRBJ2-7; 12 positions match TRBD2. This receptor was obtained from a woman under 30 in good health and CMV-seropositive. CDR3 sequence: CASSYQLAGGSYEQYF. The CDR3 region has the DNA TGTGCCAGCAGTTACCAACTAGCGGGGGGCTCCTACGAGCAGTACTTC.